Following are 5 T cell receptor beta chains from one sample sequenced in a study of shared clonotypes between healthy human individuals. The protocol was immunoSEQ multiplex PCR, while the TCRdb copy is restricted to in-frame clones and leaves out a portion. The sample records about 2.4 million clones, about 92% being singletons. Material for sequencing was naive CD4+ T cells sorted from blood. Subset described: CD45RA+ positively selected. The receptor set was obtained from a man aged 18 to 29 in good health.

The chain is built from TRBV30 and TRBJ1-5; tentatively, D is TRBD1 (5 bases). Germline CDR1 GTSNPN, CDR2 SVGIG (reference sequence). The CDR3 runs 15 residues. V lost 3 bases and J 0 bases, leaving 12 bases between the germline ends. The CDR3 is CAWSYGTASNQPQHF. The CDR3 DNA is TGTGCCTGGAGCTACGGGACGGCTAGCAATCAGCCCCAGCATTTT.

DNA of the CDR3: TGTGCCAGCAGTGAAATGGGCCCACAGCCCCAGCATTTT. Its protein is CASSEMGPQPQHF. This sequence joins TRBV2 and TRBJ1-5, with D hard to call. This CDR3 contains 13 residues. Germline CDR1 reads SNHLY; CDR2 reads FYNNEI. Deletions cut 2 bases from V and 7 bases from J, with 9 bases between.

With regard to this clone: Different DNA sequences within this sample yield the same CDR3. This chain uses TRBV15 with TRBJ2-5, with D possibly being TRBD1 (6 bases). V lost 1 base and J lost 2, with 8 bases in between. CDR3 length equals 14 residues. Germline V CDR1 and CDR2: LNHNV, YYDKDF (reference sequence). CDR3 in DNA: TGTGCCACCAGCAGAGGTGGACAGCAAGAGACCCAGTACTTC. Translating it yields CATSRGGQQETQYF.

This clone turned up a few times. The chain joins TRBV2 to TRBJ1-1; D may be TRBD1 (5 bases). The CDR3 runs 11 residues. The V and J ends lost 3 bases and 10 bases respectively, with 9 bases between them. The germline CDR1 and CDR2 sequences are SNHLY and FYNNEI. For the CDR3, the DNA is TGTGCCAGCAGTGACAGGGATCCAGCTTTCTTT. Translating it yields CASSDRDPAFF.

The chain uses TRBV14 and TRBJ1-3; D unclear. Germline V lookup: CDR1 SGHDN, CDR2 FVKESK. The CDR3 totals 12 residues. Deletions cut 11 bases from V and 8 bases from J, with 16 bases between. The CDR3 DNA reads TGTGCCGGTCCTAGGATTGGGCACACCATATATTTT. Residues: CAGPRIGHTIYF.